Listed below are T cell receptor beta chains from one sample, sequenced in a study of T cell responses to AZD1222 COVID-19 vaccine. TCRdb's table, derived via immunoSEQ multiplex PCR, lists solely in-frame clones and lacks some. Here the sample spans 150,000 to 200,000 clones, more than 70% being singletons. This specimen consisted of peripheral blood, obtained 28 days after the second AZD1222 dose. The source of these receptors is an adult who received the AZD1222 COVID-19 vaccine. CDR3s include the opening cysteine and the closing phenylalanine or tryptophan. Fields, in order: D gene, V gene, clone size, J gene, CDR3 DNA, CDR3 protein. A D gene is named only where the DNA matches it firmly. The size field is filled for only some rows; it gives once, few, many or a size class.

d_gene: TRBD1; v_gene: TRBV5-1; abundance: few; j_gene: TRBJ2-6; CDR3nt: TGCGCCAGTGAGGGGACAGGGGTGTGGTCTGGGGCCAACGTCCTGACTTTC; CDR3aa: CASEGTGVWSGANVLTF
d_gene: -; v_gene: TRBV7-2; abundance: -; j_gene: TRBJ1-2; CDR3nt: TGTGCCAGCACTCTAAGGCGGGGGAATGGCTACACCTTC; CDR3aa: CASTLRRGNGYTF
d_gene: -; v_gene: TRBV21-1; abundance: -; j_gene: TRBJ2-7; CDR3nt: TGTGCCAGCAGCATTGGTAGGACAGACCCCTACGAGCAGTACTTC; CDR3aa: CASSIGRTDPYEQYF
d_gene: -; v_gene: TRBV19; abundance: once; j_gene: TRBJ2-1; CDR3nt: TGTGCCAGTAGTATAGCGGGAGTTGGAAATGAGCAGTTCTTC; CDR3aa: CASSIAGVGNEQFF
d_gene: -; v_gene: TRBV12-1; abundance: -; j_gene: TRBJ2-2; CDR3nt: TGTGCCAGCAGCTTTGTCGCAGGGGTAAACACCGGGGAGCTGTTTTTT; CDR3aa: CASSFVAGVNTGELFF
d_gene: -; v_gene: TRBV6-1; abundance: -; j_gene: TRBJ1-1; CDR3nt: TGTGCCAGCAGTGAACGGGGGACATGGGGCACTGAAGCTTTCTTT; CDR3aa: CASSERGTWGTEAFF
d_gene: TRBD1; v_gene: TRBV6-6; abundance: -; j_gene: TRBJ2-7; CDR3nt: TGTGCCAGCAACCTACGGGACAGGGTCCACGAGCAGTACTTC; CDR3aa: CASNLRDRVHEQYF
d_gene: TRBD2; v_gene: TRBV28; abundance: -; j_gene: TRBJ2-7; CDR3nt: TGTGCCAGCAGTTTAGCTAGCGGGAGGTACGAGCAGTACTTC; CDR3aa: CASSLASGRYEQYF
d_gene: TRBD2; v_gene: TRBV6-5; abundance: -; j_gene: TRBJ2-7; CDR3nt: TGTGCCAGCAGTTCTTACCAGGGACTAGCCTACGAGCAGTACTTC; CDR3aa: CASSSYQGLAYEQYF
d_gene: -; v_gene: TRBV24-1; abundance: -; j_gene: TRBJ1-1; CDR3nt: TGTGCCACCAGTGGCGGGGGGACTGAAGCTTTCTTT; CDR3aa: CATSGGGTEAFF
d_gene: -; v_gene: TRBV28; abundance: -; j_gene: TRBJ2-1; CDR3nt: TGTGCCAGCAGTTGGACAGACCCCTACAATGAGCAGTTCTTC; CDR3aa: CASSWTDPYNEQFF
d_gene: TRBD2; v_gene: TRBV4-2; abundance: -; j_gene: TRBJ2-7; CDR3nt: TGTGCCAGCAGCCGCCTTAAAACCGGGACTAGCGTTAGTGAGCAGTACTTC; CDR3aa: CASSRLKTGTSVSEQYF
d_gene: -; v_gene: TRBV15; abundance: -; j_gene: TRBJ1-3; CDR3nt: TGTGCCACCAGCAGAGAAGGGACCGAAGGAAACACCATATATTTT; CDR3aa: CATSREGTEGNTIYF
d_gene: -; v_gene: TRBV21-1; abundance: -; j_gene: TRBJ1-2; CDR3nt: TGTGCCAGCAGCAAATTTGGGACAGGGATGATAAACTATGGCTACACCTTC; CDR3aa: CASSKFGTGMINYGYTF
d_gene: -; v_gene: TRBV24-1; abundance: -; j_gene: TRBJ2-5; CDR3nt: TGTGCCACCAGTGCCGCAGGATCTCAAGAGACCCAGTACTTC; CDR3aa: CATSAAGSQETQYF
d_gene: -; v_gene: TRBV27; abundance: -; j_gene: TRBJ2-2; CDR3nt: TGTGCCAGCAGTTTACACGGGACGGGCTCCGGGGAGCTGTTTTTT; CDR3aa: CASSLHGTGSGELFF
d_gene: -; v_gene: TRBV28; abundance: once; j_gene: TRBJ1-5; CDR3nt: TGTGCCAGCGGGGGCCTCGCAATCAATCAGCCCCAGCATTTT; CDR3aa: CASGGLAINQPQHF
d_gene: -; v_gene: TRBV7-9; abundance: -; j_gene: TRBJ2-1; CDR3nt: TGTGCCAGCAGCACCTATAGTGGGAATGAGCAGTTCTTC; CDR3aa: CASSTYSGNEQFF
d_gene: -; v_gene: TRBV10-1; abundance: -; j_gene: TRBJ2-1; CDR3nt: TGCGCCAGCAGTCCCCCGGAGGAGTTCTTC; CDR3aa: CASSPPEEFF
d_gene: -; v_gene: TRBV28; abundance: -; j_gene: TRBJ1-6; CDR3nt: TGTGCCAGCAGTTTCAGCGGGGGATCACCCCTCCACTTT; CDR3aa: CASSFSGGSPLHF
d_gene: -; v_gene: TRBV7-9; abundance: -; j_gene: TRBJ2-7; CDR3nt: TGTGCCAGCAGTTCAACGGGGGACGAGCAGTACTTC; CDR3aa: CASSSTGDEQYF
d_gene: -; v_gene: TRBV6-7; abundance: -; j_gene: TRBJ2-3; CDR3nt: TGTGCCAGCAGCCCCTCGGGGCAGCCACCGGACACAGATACGCAGTATTTT; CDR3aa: CASSPSGQPPDTDTQYF
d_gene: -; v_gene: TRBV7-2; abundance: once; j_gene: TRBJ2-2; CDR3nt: TGTGCCAGCAGACCGGAGGGGACACTCCCCGGGGAGCTGTTTTTT; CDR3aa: CASRPEGTLPGELFF
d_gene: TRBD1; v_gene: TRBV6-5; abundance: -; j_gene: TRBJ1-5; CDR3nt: TGTGCCAGCAGACCAACGACAGGGAATCAGCCCCAGCATTTT; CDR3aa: CASRPTTGNQPQHF
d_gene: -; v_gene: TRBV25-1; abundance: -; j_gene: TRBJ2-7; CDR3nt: TGTGCCAGCACAAAACAGGGTACGTACGAGCAGTACTTC; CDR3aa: CASTKQGTYEQYF
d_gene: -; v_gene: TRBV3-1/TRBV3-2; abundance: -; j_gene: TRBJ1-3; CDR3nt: TGTGCCAGCAGCCAAGGGCGGGTGGGAAACACCATATATTTT; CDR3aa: CASSQGRVGNTIYF
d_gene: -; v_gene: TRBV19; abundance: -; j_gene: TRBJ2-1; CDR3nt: TGTGCCAGTAGTAGGACAAGCGAGGATTTGAATGAGCAGTTCTTC; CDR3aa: CASSRTSEDLNEQFF
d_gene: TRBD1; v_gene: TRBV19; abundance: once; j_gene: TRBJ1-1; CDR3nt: TGTGCCAGTAGTAAGGCTCGGGACAGGGGATTCGCTGAAGCTTTCTTT; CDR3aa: CASSKARDRGFAEAFF
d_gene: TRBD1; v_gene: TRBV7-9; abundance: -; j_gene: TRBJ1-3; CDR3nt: TGTGCCAGCAGCTTAGACGGACAGGGGATTTATTCTGGAAACACCATATATTTT; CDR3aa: CASSLDGQGIYSGNTIYF
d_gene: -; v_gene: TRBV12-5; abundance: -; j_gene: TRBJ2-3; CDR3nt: TGTGCTAGTGGTTTGGTAGGGGGGAGGGTAGCAGATACGCAGTATTTT; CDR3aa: CASGLVGGRVADTQYF
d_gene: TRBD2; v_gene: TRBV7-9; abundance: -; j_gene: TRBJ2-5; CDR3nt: TGTGCCAGCAGACCAGGACTAGCGGCCTCGCAAGAGACCCAGTACTTC; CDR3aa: CASRPGLAASQETQYF
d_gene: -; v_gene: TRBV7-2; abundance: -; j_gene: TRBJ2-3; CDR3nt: TGTGCCAGCAGCTTCAGGGGCCCATCGGGGGATACGCAGTATTTT; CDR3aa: CASSFRGPSGDTQYF
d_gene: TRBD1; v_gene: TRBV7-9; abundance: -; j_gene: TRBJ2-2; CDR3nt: TGTGCAGGGGGCAGCGCTAACACCGGGGAGCTGTTTTTT; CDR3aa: CAGGSANTGELFF
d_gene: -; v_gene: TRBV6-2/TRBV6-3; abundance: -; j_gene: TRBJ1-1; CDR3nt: TGTGCCAGCAGTTACTTGGGCCAGGGGAGCACTGAAGCTTTCTTT; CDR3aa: CASSYLGQGSTEAFF
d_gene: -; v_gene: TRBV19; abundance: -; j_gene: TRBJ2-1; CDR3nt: TGTGCCAGTAGTACCCCCCGGGAGCAGGGGGTGTACAATGAGCAGTTCTTC; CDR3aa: CASSTPREQGVYNEQFF
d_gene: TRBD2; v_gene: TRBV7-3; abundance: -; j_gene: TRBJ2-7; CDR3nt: TGTGCCAGCAGCCTAGGGACTAGCGGGAGCAACGAGCAGTACTTC; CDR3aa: CASSLGTSGSNEQYF
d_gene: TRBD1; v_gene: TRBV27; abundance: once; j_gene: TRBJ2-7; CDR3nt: TGTGCCAGCAGTTCCCAGGGGGCTGGCGAGCAGTACTTC; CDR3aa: CASSSQGAGEQYF
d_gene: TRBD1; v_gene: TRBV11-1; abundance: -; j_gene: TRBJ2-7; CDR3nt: TGTGCCAGCAGCTCCCGACAGGGAATTTCCTACGAGCAGTACTTC; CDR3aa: CASSSRQGISYEQYF
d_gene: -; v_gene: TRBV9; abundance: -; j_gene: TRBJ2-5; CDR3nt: TGTGCCAGCAGCGTAGGGGAACGCAAAGAGACCCAGTACTTC; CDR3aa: CASSVGERKETQYF
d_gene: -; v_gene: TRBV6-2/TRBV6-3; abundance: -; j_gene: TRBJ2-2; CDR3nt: TGTGCCAGCAGTTCAAGGGCCCCTTCGAACACCGGGGAGCTGTTTTTT; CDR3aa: CASSSRAPSNTGELFF
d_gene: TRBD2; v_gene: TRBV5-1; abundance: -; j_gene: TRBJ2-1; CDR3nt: TGCGCCAGCAGCTTTTTGACTAGCGGTTACAATGAGCAGTTCTTC; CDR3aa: CASSFLTSGYNEQFF